This TCR beta chain was identified during a study of cytomegalovirus exposure and HLA in healthy donors. It was with 60 Vbeta and 13 Jbeta primers that the PCR ran. The assay was immunoSEQ multiplex PCR, and TCRdb's table has in-frame clones only and misses some. The table has under 300,000 clones, 86% seen once. Trimming cost V 0 bases and J 6 bases, with 11 bases left between them. The CDR3 is made up of 14 amino acids. The germline CDR1 and CDR2 sequences are MNHNY and SVGAGI (reference sequence). The chain employs TRBV6-6 and TRBJ1-2; tentative D call: TRBD1 (6 bases). Sequencing was carried out using PBMCs. The receptor comes from a man aged 40-55 years in good health and CMV-seropositive. The CDR3 coding sequence is TGTGCCAGCAGTTACTCGACCAGGGGCGATGGCTACACCTTC. Protein product: CASSYSTRGDGYTF.